Sequencing of this T cell receptor (beta chain) was carried out in a study of T cell responses to AZD1222 COVID-19 vaccine. The CDR3 has 14 residues. Deletions cut 1 base from V and 6 bases from J, with 12 bases between. Germline-derived CDR1 and CDR2 are SGDLS and YYNGEE. Overall study results and limits: Baseline serology detected seropositivity in only a handful of AZD1222 recipients. Possibly, clonal diversity was underestimated; donors were largely white British and included more females.

There are a few counts of this clone. Its specificity is not known. Both about-4-week and about-12-week second-dose recipients were combined. The method was immunoSEQ multiplex PCR; TCRdb's version includes in-frame clones alone and lacks a portion of them. This sample yields 110,000 or so clones, of which approximately 90% are seen a single time; roughly 4% belongs to the top ten. The J gene is TRBJ2-3, the V gene TRBV9, with D perhaps given as TRBD1 or TRBD2 (5 bases each). The source is an adult who received the AZD1222 COVID-19 vaccine. The sample was peripheral blood, taken 28 days after the second AZD1222 dose. CDR3 amino acids: CASSVTSGADTQYF. In DNA, the CDR3 is TGTGCCAGCAGCGTAACCTCCGGGGCCGATACGCAGTATTTT.